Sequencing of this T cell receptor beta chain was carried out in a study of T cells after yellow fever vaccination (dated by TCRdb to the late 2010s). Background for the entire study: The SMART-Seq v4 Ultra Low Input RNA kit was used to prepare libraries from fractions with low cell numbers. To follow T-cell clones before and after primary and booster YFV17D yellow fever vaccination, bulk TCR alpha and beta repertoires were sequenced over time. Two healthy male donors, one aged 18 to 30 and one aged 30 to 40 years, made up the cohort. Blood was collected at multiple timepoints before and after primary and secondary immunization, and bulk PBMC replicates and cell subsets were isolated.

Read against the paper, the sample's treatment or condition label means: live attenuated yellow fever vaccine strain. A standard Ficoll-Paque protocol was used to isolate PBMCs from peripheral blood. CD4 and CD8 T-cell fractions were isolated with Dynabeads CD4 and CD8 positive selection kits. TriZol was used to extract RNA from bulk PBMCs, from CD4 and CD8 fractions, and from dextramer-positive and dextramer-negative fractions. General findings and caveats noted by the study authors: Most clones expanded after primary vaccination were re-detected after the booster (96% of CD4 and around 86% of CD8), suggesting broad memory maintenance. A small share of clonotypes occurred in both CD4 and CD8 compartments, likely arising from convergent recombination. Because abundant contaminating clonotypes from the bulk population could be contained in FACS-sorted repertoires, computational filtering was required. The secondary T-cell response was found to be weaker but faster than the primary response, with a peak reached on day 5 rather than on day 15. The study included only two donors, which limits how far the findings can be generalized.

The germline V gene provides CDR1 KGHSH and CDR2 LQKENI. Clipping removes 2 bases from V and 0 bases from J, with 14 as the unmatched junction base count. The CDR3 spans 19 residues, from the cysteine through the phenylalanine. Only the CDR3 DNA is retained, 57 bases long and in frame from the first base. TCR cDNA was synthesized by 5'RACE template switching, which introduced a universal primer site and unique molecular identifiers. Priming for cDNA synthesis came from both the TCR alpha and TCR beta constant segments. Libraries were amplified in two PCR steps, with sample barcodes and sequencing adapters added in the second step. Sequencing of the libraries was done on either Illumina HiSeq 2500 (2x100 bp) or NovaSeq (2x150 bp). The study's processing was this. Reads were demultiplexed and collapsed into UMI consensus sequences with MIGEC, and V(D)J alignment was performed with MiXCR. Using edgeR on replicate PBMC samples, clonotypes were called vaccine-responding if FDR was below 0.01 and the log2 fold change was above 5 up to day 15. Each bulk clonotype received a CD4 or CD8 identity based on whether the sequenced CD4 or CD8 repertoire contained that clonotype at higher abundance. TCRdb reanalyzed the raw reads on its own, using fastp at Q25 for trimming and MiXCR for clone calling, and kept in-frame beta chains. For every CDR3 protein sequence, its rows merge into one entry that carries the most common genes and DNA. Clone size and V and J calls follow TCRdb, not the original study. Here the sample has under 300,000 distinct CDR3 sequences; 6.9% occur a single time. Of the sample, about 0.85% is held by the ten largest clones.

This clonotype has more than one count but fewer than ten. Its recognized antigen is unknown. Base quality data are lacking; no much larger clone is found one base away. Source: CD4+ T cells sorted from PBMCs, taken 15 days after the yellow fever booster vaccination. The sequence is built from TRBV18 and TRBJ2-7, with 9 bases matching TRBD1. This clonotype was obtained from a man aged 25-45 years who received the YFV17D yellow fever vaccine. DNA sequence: TGTGCCAGCTCACCAATGGGACAGGGTGCCGGTAGGAGCTCCTACGAGCAGTACTTC. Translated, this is CASSPMGQGAGRSSYEQYF.